This T cell receptor beta chain is from a study of T cells in Graves' hyperthyroidism and ophthalmopathy. General study points: Blood also held most thyroid clonotypes expanded beyond 0.001.

RNA transcripts were the template for amplifying TCR beta CDR3 regions. HTBI primers were employed in a first-round RT-PCR of the TCR CDR3. TCRdb processed the multiplex PCR reads anew with MiXCR; each CDR3 protein has one entry. This table has some 270,000 distinct CDR3 sequences, about 24% appearing once. This CDR3 is 14 amino acids long. The junction had 3 bases not matched to a gene; V was cut back by 1 base and J by 6 bases. Germline lookup yields CDR1 SGHNT and CDR2 YYREEE (reference sequence). This clonotype was found many times. The antigen is undetermined. Exclusion followed for patients with uncontrolled infection, other autoimmune disease, pregnancy or lactation.

This clonotype was sampled from a woman between 40 and 50 years old with Graves' ophthalmopathy. V gene TRBV5-4 combines with J gene TRBJ2-7, with TRBD2 matching 11 bases. Sample: blood. Here the CDR3 DNA reads TGTGCCAGCAGCTTGCCTCTAGCGGGGGGCGAGCAGTACTTC. This translates into CASSLPLAGGEQYF.